The 23 T cell receptor beta chains below all came from one sample that was sequenced in a study of CD8+CD57+ T cells in acquired aplastic anemia. TCR beta VDJ and CDR3 were profiled, and genomic DNA was the template. Via MiXCR, TCRdb re-called the reads, giving one row per CDR3 protein. The sample has over 150,000 distinct CDR3 sequences; 35% to 55% are singletons. The sequenced sample was sorted CD4+, CD8+, or CD8+CD57+ T cells (not recorded which) from PBMCs. The receptors originated from a human donor in good health.

In the case of this clonotype: A single base separates this from a much larger clone, so it may be a read error. The chain is built from TRBV7-2 and TRBJ2-1; D gene unclear. The CDR3 is 11 amino acids. V was clipped by 8 bases and J by 10 bases, with 12 bases between them. The germline CDR1 and CDR2 sequences are SGHTA and FQGNSA. Written as DNA, the CDR3 is TGTGCCAGCCGTGACTCCTACGAGCAGTTCTTC. It encodes CASRDSYEQFF.

The sample holds a few counts of this clonotype. This chain uses TRBV12-5 with TRBJ1-2; unclear D gene. Trimming left V 0 bases short and J 0 bases short, with 11 bases between. Germline V gene data show CDR1 as LGHNT and CDR2 as FRNRAP. The CDR3 loop spans 16 amino acids. The CDR3 sequence: CASGLVPSDSNYGYTF. DNA for the CDR3: TGTGCTAGTGGTTTGGTACCGTCGGATTCTAACTATGGCTACACCTTC.

This clonotype was observed a handful of times. This may arise from a read error, as a much more abundant clone is one base away. The chain has TRBV20-1 and TRBJ1-1; D call uncertain. With 3 bases removed from V and 0 bases from J, the gap between germline ends came to 5 bases. CDR3 length: 12 residues. Germline V gene lookup returns CDR1 DFQATT and CDR2 SNEGSKA (reference sequence). CDR3 bases: TGCAGTGCTAGCCTGATGAACACTGAAGCTTTCTTT. This encodes CSASLMNTEAFF.

The chain uses TRBV19 and TRBJ2-2; perhaps TRBD1 as D (6 bases). CDR3 length: 15 residues. Trimming pared 5 bases from V and 4 bases from J, leaving 14 bases between. From germline, CDR1 is LNHDA and CDR2 SQIVND (reference sequence). The CDR3 loop reads CASSPRGEATGELFF. CDR3 nucleotides: TGTGCCAGTAGTCCCAGGGGTGAGGCCACCGGGGAGCTGTTTTTT.

This clonotype was recorded at least ten times. The rearrangement joins TRBV7-2 to TRBJ2-5; tentative D call: TRBD1 (6 bases). Trimming removed 0 bases from V and 4 bases from J, with 12 bases in between. The germline CDR1 and CDR2 sequences are SGHTA and FQGNSA. The CDR3 has 15 amino acids. The CDR3 bases are TGTGCCAGCAGCTTAGCCATGTCCAGGGGAGAGACCCAGTACTTC. This gives the protein CASSLAMSRGETQYF.

This chain connects TRBV7-6 to TRBJ2-1; 7 bases fit TRBD1. Germline V gene lookup returns CDR1 SGHVS and CDR2 FNYEAQ. The CDR3 runs to 17 residues. Trimming cost V 0 bases and J 2 bases; bases outside gene matches: 7. This CDR3 reads CASSLAWDSLTYNEQFF. The CDR3 region has the DNA TGTGCCAGCAGCTTAGCTTGGGACAGCCTCACCTACAATGAGCAGTTCTTC.

This rearrangement joins TRBV19 to TRBJ1-5, with TRBD1 identical over 9 bases. There are 16 residues in the CDR3. Losses at the gene ends were 1 base for V and 7 bases for J; bases not matched to a gene: 8. Germline V gene data show CDR1 as LNHDA and CDR2 as SQIVND (reference sequence). The CDR3 DNA reads TGTGCCAGTAGTATAGTAGCGGGACAGGGCGACCAGCCCCAGCATTTT. Residues: CASSIVAGQGDQPQHF.

Regarding this clonotype: Being one base from a much bigger clone, this may be a read error. The V call is TRBV14, the J call TRBJ2-5; D may be TRBD1 (6 bases). There are 15 residues in the CDR3. Germline CDR1 and CDR2: SGHDN and FVKESK. In DNA form, the CDR3 reads TGTGTCAGCAGCCCAGAAGGACAGTTCAAAGAGACCCAGTACTTC. It is translated as CVSSPEGQFKETQYF.

The chain has TRBV6-1 and TRBJ2-1; 8 bases match TRBD2. The length of the CDR3 is 16 residues. Losses at the gene ends were 6 bases for V and 7 bases for J; bases not matched to a gene: 14. Germline V lookup: CDR1 MNHNS, CDR2 SASEGT. The chain's CDR3 is CASRRERERRWNEQFF. The DNA for the CDR3 is TGTGCCAGCAGGAGGGAGCGGGAGAGAAGATGGAATGAGCAGTTCTTC.

A word on this clonotype: One base away lies a much larger clone, so this may be a sequencing read error. V gene TRBV6-2 or TRBV6-3 combines with J gene TRBJ1-2; 8 bases match TRBD1. With 5 bases clipped from V and 9 bases from J, the junction kept 8 bases outside the gene matches. Looked up from germline, CDR1 is MNHEY and CDR2 is SVGEGT. CDR3 length: 13 residues. This CDR3 reads CASSTGGKYSYTF. The DNA for the CDR3 is TGTGCCAGCAGTACAGGGGGGAAGTATAGCTACACCTTC.

This clonotype came up many times. The V gene is TRBV2, the J gene TRBJ2-1; 11 bases map to TRBD2. V trimming: 4 bases; J trimming: 8 bases; junction bases outside the gene matches: 13. Germline assignment: CDR1 SNHLY and CDR2 FYNNEI. The CDR3 loop spans 17 amino acids. Written as DNA, the CDR3 is TGTGCCAGCAGTGGCGCCGTTAGCGGGGGGGCAAGGGATGAGCAGTTCTTC. Protein product: CASSGAVSGGARDEQFF.

On this clonotype: Compared with germline, one end of the junction differs, possibly owing to a read error. The chain combines TRBV19 with TRBJ2-1, with a tentative D call TRBD1 (6 bases). CDR1 and CDR2 (germline): LNHDA, SQIVND (reference sequence). CDR3 length: 15 residues. CDR3 bases: TGTGCCAGTAAGAGCAGGACAGTCCTGAGGAATGAGCGGCTCTTC. This gives the protein CASKSRTVLRNERLF.

The genes are TRBV20-1 and TRBJ1-3, with TRBD1 matching 8 bases. Germline-derived CDR1 and CDR2 are DFQATT and SNEGSKA (reference sequence). CDR3 size: 13 residues. Trimming cost V 6 bases and J 2 bases; bases outside gene matches: 3. CDR3 amino acids: CSAGQGAGNTIYF. The CDR3 nucleotides read TGCAGTGCCGGACAGGGCGCTGGAAACACCATATATTTT.

Concerning this clonotype itself: A much larger clone lies a single base off, so this may be a read error. Here the CDR3 omits its conserved ending phenylalanine or tryptophan, so a read error is the likely source. This chain connects TRBV7-3 to TRBJ2-2; D tentatively reads TRBD1 or TRBD2 (5 bases each). The germline gives CDR1 SGHTA, CDR2 FQGTGA. Trimming took 5 bases from V and 4 from J, leaving 11 bases between them. The CDR3 runs 14 residues. The CDR3 region is CASSPHGTTGELFS. In DNA form, the CDR3 reads TGTGCCAGCAGCCCCCACGGGACCACCGGGGAGCTGTTTTCT.

The chain has TRBV18 and TRBJ2-3, with 12 bases fitting TRBD2. This CDR3 contains 16 residues. Germline V gene data show CDR1 as KGHSH and CDR2 as LQKENI. The V gene end was trimmed by 3 bases and the J gene end by 5 bases; junction bases not matched to a gene: 6. The CDR3: CASSPARLAGVDTQYF. The CDR3 coding sequence is TGTGCCAGCTCACCTGCGAGACTAGCGGGAGTAGATACGCAGTATTTT. The complete variable domain, with remaining parts taken from reference TRBV18 and TRBJ2-3, reads NAGVMQNPRHLVRRRGQEARLRCSPMKGHSHVYWYRQLPEEGLKFMVYLQKENIIDESGMPKERFSAEFPKEGPSILRIQQVVRGDSAAYFCASSPARLAGVDTQYFGPGTRLTVL.

This clonotype occurred many times. The CDR3 bases are TGTGCCAGCAGGAGGGACAGTACTAATGAAAAACTGTTTTTT. Amino acid sequence: CASRRDSTNEKLFF. The chain couples TRBV6-1 to TRBJ1-4; 7 positions agree with TRBD1. The V gene's germline CDR1 is MNHNS and CDR2 SASEGT. This CDR3 spans 14 amino acids. J lost 2 bases, V lost 6 bases, and 3 bases had no gene match.

This clonotype has just a few counts. The J gene is TRBJ1-1, the V gene TRBV29-1, with D perhaps matching TRBD1 (5 bases). V lost 6 bases to trimming and J lost 3 bases, with 17 bases between them. The CDR3 loop spans 14 amino acids. Germline values: CDR1 SQVTM, CDR2 ANQGSEA. Here the CDR3 DNA reads TGCAGCGTGATGAGGGGCCTGGGAGACACTGAAGCTTTCTTT. This translates into CSVMRGLGDTEAFF.

This clonotype was recorded at least ten times. This chain connects TRBV7-2 to TRBJ2-7; no definite D call. The V gene lost 1 base and the J gene lost 1 base, with 8 bases spanning the gap. The CDR3 is made up of 14 amino acids. Germline V gene sequence: CDR1 SGHTA, CDR2 FQGNSA. This CDR3 is CASSLDGGSYEQYF. The CDR3 bases are TGTGCCAGCAGCTTAGACGGTGGGTCCTACGAGCAGTACTTC.

The chain combines TRBV20-1 with TRBJ1-5; perhaps TRBD1 as D (5 bases). CDR3 size: 17 residues. Germline lookup yields CDR1 DFQATT and CDR2 SNEGSKA (reference sequence). V was shortened by 0 bases and J by 2 bases, with 17 bases between the two germline ends. The CDR3 sequence is CSARDLVLGAGNQPQHF. The CDR3 nucleotides are TGCAGTGCTAGAGATCTAGTATTAGGGGCCGGCAATCAGCCCCAGCATTTT.

This clonotype has ten or more counts. V and J are TRBV20-1 and TRBJ2-1; 9 nucleotides agree with TRBD1. Trimming took 5 bases from V and 7 from J; bases not matched to a gene: 21. This CDR3 has 18 amino acids. Germline values: CDR1 DFQATT, CDR2 SNEGSKA (reference sequence). CDR3 nucleotide sequence: TGCAGTGCTCCCGGGACAGGGAATCCCCTAGCGAATCGGAATGAGCAGTTCTTC. This translates into CSAPGTGNPLANRNEQFF.

V is TRBV28 and J is TRBJ1-5; possibly TRBD1 for D (5 bases). V gave up 6 bases and J gave up 8 bases, with 23 bases separating them. This CDR3 region has 16 residues. Germline V gives CDR1 MDHEN, CDR2 SYDVKM. CDR3 sequence (DNA): TGTGCCAGCAGCCAGGGACTCATGGGGTCAGGTAAGCCCCAGCATTTT. Its translation is CASSQGLMGSGKPQHF.

A single count supports this clonotype. At one end, the junction sequence differs from germline, possibly due to a read error. The chain joins TRBV10-3 to TRBJ1-5, with D perhaps matching TRBD1 (5 bases). The CDR3 spans 16 residues. Germline V lookup: CDR1 ENHRY, CDR2 SYGVKD. CDR3 in DNA: TGTGCCGTCAGTGACGGGGACGGGTTTAGCAATCAGCCCCAGCATTTT. Translation gives CAVSDGDGFSNQPQHF.

V and J are TRBV24-1 and TRBJ1-1; D remains ambiguous. Trimming removed 3 bases from V and 4 bases from J, with 8 bases in between. The CDR3 has 13 residues. Germline V lookup: CDR1 KGHDR, CDR2 SFDVKD. CDR3 sequence reads: CATSDGRGTEAFF. CDR3 in DNA: TGTGCCACCAGTGATGGCCGGGGCACTGAAGCTTTCTTT.